The rows below give T cell receptor beta chains drawn from one sample of a study of T cells in Graves' hyperthyroidism and ophthalmopathy. TCRdb itself ran the multiplex PCR reads through MiXCR, one entry per CDR3 protein. The sample lists 650,000 to 700,000 distinct CDR3 sequences; about 18% were seen once. The sample comprised blood. These receptors were collected from a man aged 45 to 65 with Graves' hyperthyroidism. Both conserved end residues are part of each CDR3. Where a row states a size, it is once, few, many or the class of an expanded clone; other rows omit it.

TRBJ2-1 TRBV19 few CASSIGENNEQFF
TRBJ1-1 TRBV28 - CASSFDAISEAFF
TRBJ2-1 TRBV20-1 - CSASLIADHQFF
TRBJ2-2 TRBV11-1 few CASEQGSSTGELFF
TRBJ2-2 TRBV12-3/TRBV12-4 many CASSLHGELFF
TRBJ1-3 TRBV5-1 - CASSLAYGGNTIYF
TRBJ2-7 TRBV27 - CASSLIAETYEQYF
TRBJ2-3 TRBV12-3/TRBV12-4 many CASSFDGRTDTQYF
TRBJ2-5 TRBV18 many CASSPQQQETQYF
TRBJ2-1 TRBV29-1 few CSVDSKGTRGNEQFF
TRBJ1-1 TRBV4-2 few CASSQLGVGTEAFF
TRBJ2-7 TRBV28 many CASRAGGPSYEQYF
TRBJ2-7 TRBV7-3 many CASSSSLGQPYEQYF
TRBJ2-7 TRBV5-1 few CASSFRDRGSEQYF
TRBJ2-2 TRBV4-2 - CASSQTGTGTGVAGELFF
TRBJ1-2 TRBV9 few CASSVVPASDGYTF
TRBJ2-5 TRBV2 many CASSEALAGVRETQYF
TRBJ2-1 TRBV2 many CASSELAGINNEQFF
TRBJ2-5 TRBV20-1 few CSARQGARETQYF
TRBJ2-5 TRBV24-1 few CATSDSGGRREAQYF
TRBJ1-5 TRBV24-1 many CATSDYKGQPQHF
TRBJ2-1 TRBV29-1 - CSVEDRSGAYYNEQFF
TRBJ1-2 TRBV2 many CASSVPGPGYTF